The present entry profiles one T cell receptor beta chain with its context. The sample belongs to a study of blood T cell repertoires in COVID-19. The wider study: The cDNA or gDNA used as material had been derived from T cells, B-cell-depleted T cells, or PBMCs.

Data came from immunoSEQ multiplex PCR; TCRdb stores just in-frame clones and leaves some out. The sample lists approximately 290,000 clones, about 86% occurring once. The V gene's germline CDR1 is MNHEY and CDR2 SVGEGT. The CDR3 sequence is 12 residues long. The V end was cut by 3 bases, the J end by 6 bases, with 7 bases between. This sequence originates from a person aged 70 to 85 with COVID-19, enrolled during active disease. The chain joins TRBV6-2 or TRBV6-3 to TRBJ2-3; D is uncertain. Material: peripheral blood. The CDR3 nucleotides read TGTGCCAGCAGTTATGGCATGGATACGCAGTATTTT. Amino acid sequence: CASSYGMDTQYF.